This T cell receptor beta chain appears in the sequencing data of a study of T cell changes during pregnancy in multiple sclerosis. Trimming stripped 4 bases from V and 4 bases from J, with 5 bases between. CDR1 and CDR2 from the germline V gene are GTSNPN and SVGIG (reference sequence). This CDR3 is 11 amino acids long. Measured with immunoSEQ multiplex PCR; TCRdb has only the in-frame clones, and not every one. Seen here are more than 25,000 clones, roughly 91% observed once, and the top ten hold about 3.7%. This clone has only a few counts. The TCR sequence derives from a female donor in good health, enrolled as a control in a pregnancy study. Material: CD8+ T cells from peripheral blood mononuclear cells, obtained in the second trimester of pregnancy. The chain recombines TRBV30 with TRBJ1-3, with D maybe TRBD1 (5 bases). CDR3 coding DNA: TGTGCCTGGACAGGGGGAAACACCATATATTTT. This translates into CAWTGGNTIYF.